The entry below describes one T cell receptor (beta chain). The study drew participants aged about 18 to 90 years from some 23 US areas. Participants' reported clinical history set cohort assignment. Either two negative PCRs, clearance, or symptom resolution qualified Cohort 3 donors as recovered. The sample is drawn from a study of blood T cell repertoires in COVID-19. Per the authors' pipeline: Reference gene primer amplification gave estimated nucleated cell counts. The assay was immunoSEQ multiplex PCR, and TCRdb's table has in-frame clones only and misses some. V, J and clone size derive from that table, while D and trimming were established from the DNA sequence. The repertoire holds 150,000 to 200,000 clones, with over 70% as singletons. The V gene's germline CDR1 is MNHEY and CDR2 SMNVEV (reference sequence). CDR3 size: 13 residues. V lost 3 bases to trimming and J lost 4 bases, with 9 bases between them.

The clonotype originates from a woman aged 55-69 years who had recovered from COVID-19. Sequencing was done on a sample of PBMCs or T cells enriched from blood (not recorded which). V usage is TRBV27 and J usage is TRBJ2-5; D unresolved. CDR3 loop: CASSFLRGETQYF. As DNA, the CDR3 is TGTGCCAGCAGTTTCCTGCGTGGAGAGACCCAGTACTTC.